These 12 T cell receptor beta chains share one sample of origin, sequenced in a study of regulatory T cells in long-lasting Graves disease. Investigators prepared the TCR beta libraries by applying iRepertoire HTBI primers and Arm-PCR of CDR3 regions. TCRdb reprocessed the multiplex PCR reads via MiXCR and lists one record per CDR3 protein. The sample carries roughly 610,000 distinct CDR3 sequences, 15% to 20% recorded once. The time point was: newly diagnosed GD, antithyroid drugs for less than 3 months. Extracted RNA from PBMCs served as the source of the TCR library. Separately, the same data were catalogued under a study of T cells in Graves' hyperthyroidism and ophthalmopathy.

Specimen: peripheral blood mononuclear cells (PBMCs), collected at new diagnosis, from a patient treated with antithyroid drugs. Receptor source: a man in his late teens or twenties with Graves disease.

This clonotype was counted ten times or more. The rearrangement links TRBV11-2 to TRBJ2-1; D might be TRBD1 (6 bases). The V gene lost 6 bases and the J gene lost 7 bases, with 16 bases spanning the gap. The germline V gene has CDR1 SGHAT and CDR2 FQNNGV. The CDR3 consists of 14 residues. The CDR3 here is CASRPGTSGNEQFF. DNA for the CDR3: TGTGCCAGCAGACCCGGGACATCGGGGAATGAGCAGTTCTTC. The entire variable domain, with the rest obtained from reference TRBV11-2 and TRBJ2-1, is as follows: EAGVAQSPRYKIIEKRQSVAFWCNPISGHATLYWYQQILGQGPKLLIQFQNNGVVDDSQLPKDRFSAERLKGVDSTLKIQPAKLEDSAVYLCASRPGTSGNEQFFGPGTRLTVL.

This clonotype was found a few times. The V call is TRBV6-1, the J call TRBJ2-3, with D perhaps matching TRBD2 (6 bases). The germline V and J ends were trimmed by 5 bases and 1 base, with 13 bases remaining between them. This CDR3 is 15 amino acids long. CDR1 and CDR2 from the germline V gene are MNHNS and SASEGT. CDR3 bases: TGTGCCAGCAGTAGGAGGGACGACCGCACAGATACGCAGTATTTT. It is translated as CASSRRDDRTDTQYF.

Only a few counts were recorded for this clonotype. The CDR3 DNA is TGTGCCAGCAGCTGGCGGGAGTCGGGGTTCGAGCAGTACTTC. Translated: CASSWRESGFEQYF. V usage is TRBV3-1 and J usage is TRBJ2-7, with 7 bases lining up with TRBD2. The CDR3 totals 14 residues. CDR1 and CDR2 from the germline V gene are LGHDT and YNNKEL (reference sequence). The trim removed 5 bases at V and 6 bases at J, leaving 10 bases unmatched.

This clonotype was seen ten or more times. The V call is TRBV6-2 or TRBV6-3, the J call TRBJ2-7; 7 bases are a match to TRBD2. With 8 bases clipped from V and 5 bases from J, the junction kept 15 bases outside the gene matches. CDR3 size: 15 residues. In germline, CDR1 is MNHEY, CDR2 SVGEGT. The CDR3 DNA is TGTGCCAGCCTGACGAGAGGCCTAGCGGACCACGAGCAGTACTTC. Its protein is CASLTRGLADHEQYF.

The chain carries TRBV7-9 and TRBJ2-5; 9 bases are a match to TRBD2. The CDR3 is 17 amino acids. Germline lookup yields CDR1 SEHNR and CDR2 FQNEAQ (reference sequence). Trimming cost V 2 bases and J 9 bases; bases outside gene matches: 16. Here the CDR3 DNA reads TGTGCCAGCAGCTTACCAGGCGGGAGGGCAGGCGAGAAGGCCCAGTACTTC. Protein sequence: CASSLPGGRAGEKAQYF.

V is TRBV6-2 or TRBV6-3 and J is TRBJ1-5; D is perhaps TRBD1 (6 bases). Germline CDR1 and CDR2: MNHEY and SVGEGT. The V gene lost 6 bases and the J gene lost 0 bases, with 12 bases spanning the gap. The CDR3 is made up of 15 amino acids. The chain's CDR3 is CASRSGQYSNQPQHF. The DNA for the CDR3 is TGTGCCAGCAGGTCCGGACAGTATAGCAATCAGCCCCAGCATTTT.

This clonotype occurred a few times. This sequence joins TRBV12-3 or TRBV12-4 and TRBJ1-2; D is unclear. This CDR3 has 13 residues. Between the trimmed V and J ends, which lost 6 bases and 2 bases, there was a span of 10 bases. The CDR3: CASRSRRNYGYTF. The CDR3 bases are TGTGCCAGCAGATCAAGGCGCAACTATGGCTACACCTTC.

This clonotype was observed many times. The chain recombines TRBV27 with TRBJ1-1; 9 bases align to TRBD1. The germline V gene has CDR1 MNHEY and CDR2 SMNVEV (reference sequence). This CDR3 has 15 residues. The V gene end was trimmed by 0 bases and the J gene end by 5 bases; junction bases not matched to a gene: 4. The CDR3 here is CASSLSGQGRTEAFF. In DNA form, the CDR3 reads TGTGCCAGCAGTTTATCAGGACAGGGGAGGACTGAAGCTTTCTTT.

This clonotype was counted only a few times. The chain carries TRBV15 and TRBJ1-1, with D possibly TRBD1 on 5 matching bases. The germline gives CDR1 LNHNV, CDR2 YYDKDF (reference sequence). CDR3 size: 13 residues. Trimming left V 8 bases short and J 1 base short, with 11 bases between. The CDR3 protein is CATCKDRNTEAFF. The DNA of the CDR3 is TGTGCCACCTGCAAAGACAGGAACACTGAAGCTTTCTTT.

The V and J genes are TRBV18 and TRBJ1-1; D uncertain. Germline V gives CDR1 KGHSH, CDR2 LQKENI. The CDR3 totals 13 residues. Trimming cost V 8 bases and J 5 bases, with 15 bases left between them. The CDR3 DNA is TGTGCCAGCCGACCGGGGTCCGGTACTGAAGCTTTCTTT. Its protein is CASRPGSGTEAFF. Full variable domain (rest looked up from reference TRBV18 and TRBJ1-1): NAGVMQNPRHLVRRRGQEARLRCSPMKGHSHVYWYRQLPEEGLKFMVYLQKENIIDESGMPKERFSAEFPKEGPSILRIQQVVRGDSAAYFCASRPGSGTEAFFGQGTRLTVV.

This clonotype was seen only a few times. The DNA for the CDR3 is TGTGCCAGCAGCTTGTTCCCCTACGCGACGATGAACACTGAAGCTTTCTTT. It yields the protein CASSLFPYATMNTEAFF. This sequence joins TRBV5-4 and TRBJ1-1; no firm D call. CDR1 is SGHNT and CDR2 is YYREEE in the germline V gene (reference sequence). The V end lost 1 base, the J end lost 0 bases, and 16 bases lay between the germline ends. The CDR3 covers 17 residues.

The V call is TRBV9, the J call TRBJ2-1; 7 positions agree with TRBD2. This CDR3 is 16 amino acids long. The V and J ends lost 4 bases and 0 bases, in that order; junction bases with no gene match: 7. In germline, CDR1 is SGDLS, CDR2 YYNGEE. CDR3 amino acids: CASSTTTSASYNEQFF. The CDR3 coding sequence is TGTGCCAGCAGCACAACCACTAGCGCCTCCTACAATGAGCAGTTCTTC.